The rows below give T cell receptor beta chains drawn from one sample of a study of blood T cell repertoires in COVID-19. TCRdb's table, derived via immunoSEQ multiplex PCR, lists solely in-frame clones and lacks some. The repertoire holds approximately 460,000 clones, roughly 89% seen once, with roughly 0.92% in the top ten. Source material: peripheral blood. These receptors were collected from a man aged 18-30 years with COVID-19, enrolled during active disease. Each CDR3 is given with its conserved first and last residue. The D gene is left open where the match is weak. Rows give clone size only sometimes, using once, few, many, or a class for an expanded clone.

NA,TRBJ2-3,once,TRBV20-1,TGCAGTGCTCCGTACACAGATACGCAGTATTTT,CSAPYTDTQYF
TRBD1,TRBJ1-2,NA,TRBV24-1,TGTGCCCCCCTAGAAGGGACAGTAGTTCACTATGGCTACACCTTC,CAPLEGTVVHYGYTF
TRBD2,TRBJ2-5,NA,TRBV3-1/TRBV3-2,TGTGCCAGCGGGACTAGCGGGGGCCCCCAAGAGACCCAGTACTTC,CASGTSGGPQETQYF
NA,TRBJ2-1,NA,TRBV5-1,TGCGCCAGCAGAATAGCGCCAACCTACAATGAGCAGTTCTTC,CASRIAPTYNEQFF
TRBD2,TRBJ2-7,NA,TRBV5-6,TGTGCCAGCAGCCTCGGACTAGCGGGGGCCTACGAGCAGTACTTC,CASSLGLAGAYEQYF
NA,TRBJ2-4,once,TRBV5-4,TGTGCCAGCAGTGACGTACAGCGGGCCAAAAACATTCAGTACTTC,CASSDVQRAKNIQYF
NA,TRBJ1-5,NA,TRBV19,TGTGCCAGTAGTATAGCCCCGGGGGTGGGACAGCCCCAGCATTTT,CASSIAPGVGQPQHF
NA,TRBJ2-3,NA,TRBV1,TGCACCAGCAAAACTAGCGGCCACACAGATACGCAGTATTTT,CTSKTSGHTDTQYF
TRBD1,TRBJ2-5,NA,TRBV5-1,TGCGCCAGCAGCTTGGGGGGACAGGGGCAAGAGACCCAGTACTTC,CASSLGGQGQETQYF
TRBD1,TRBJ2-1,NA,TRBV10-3,TGTGCCATCAAGGGGACAGGGGCGGTGAATGAGCAGTTCTTC,CAIKGTGAVNEQFF
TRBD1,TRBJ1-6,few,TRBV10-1,TGCGCCAGCAGTGAGGGGGGGACAGGGAATTCACCCCTCCACTTT,CASSEGGTGNSPLHF
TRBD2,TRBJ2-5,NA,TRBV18,TGTGCCAGCTCACCGACTAGCGGGGAGGAGACCCAGTACTTC,CASSPTSGEETQYF
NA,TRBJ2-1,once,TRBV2,TGTGCCAGCAGTGAACGGCAGGATGAGCAGTTCTTC,CASSERQDEQFF
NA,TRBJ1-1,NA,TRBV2,TGTGCCAGCACCCGAGAGTTTGCAGCTTTCTTT,CASTREFAAFF
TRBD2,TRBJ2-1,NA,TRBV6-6,TGTGCCAGCAGTTACGGCGGGGGGCCCTACAATGAGCAGTTCTTC,CASSYGGGPYNEQFF
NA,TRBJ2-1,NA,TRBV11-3,TGTGCCAGCAGCTTATCGGGAAAAACCGGGGATGAGCAGTTCTTC,CASSLSGKTGDEQFF
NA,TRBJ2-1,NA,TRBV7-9,TGTGCCAGCAGCTGGGGGGACAGCAATGAGCAGTTCTTC,CASSWGDSNEQFF
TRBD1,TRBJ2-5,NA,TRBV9,TGTGCCAGCAGCCGAACAGGGGGCTTAGAGACCCAGTACTTC,CASSRTGGLETQYF
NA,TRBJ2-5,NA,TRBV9,TGTGCCAGCAGCGTACAGGGGACCCAAGAGACCCAGTACTTC,CASSVQGTQETQYF
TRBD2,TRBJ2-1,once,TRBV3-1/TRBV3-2,TGTGCCAGCCACGGGGGGGGTCCTTGGAATGAGCAGTTCTTC,CASHGGGPWNEQFF
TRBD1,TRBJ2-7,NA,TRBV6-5,TGTGCCAGCAGTTACTCGACAGGGACCTCCTACGAGCAGTACTTC,CASSYSTGTSYEQYF
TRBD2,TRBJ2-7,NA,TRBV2,TGTGCCACCACGACTAGCGGCCTCACCCCCCTCGAGCAGTACTTC,CATTTSGLTPLEQYF
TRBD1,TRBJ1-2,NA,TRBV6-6,TGTGCCAGCAGGAGAGGGACAGGGGGGGACTATGGCTACACCTTC,CASRRGTGGDYGYTF
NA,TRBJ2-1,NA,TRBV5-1,TGCGCCAGTTCCAACCTTTCCGAGAATGAGCAGTTCTTC,CASSNLSENEQFF
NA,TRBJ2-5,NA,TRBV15,TGTGCCACCAGCAGAGATCCTTCGTACCAAGAGACCCAGTACTTC,CATSRDPSYQETQYF
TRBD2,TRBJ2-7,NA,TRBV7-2,TGTGCCAGCAGCTGGGTAGCGGGGGACTCCTACGAGCAGTACTTC,CASSWVAGDSYEQYF